One sample yielded the 5 T cell receptor beta chains listed below, sequenced in a study of blood T cell repertoires in COVID-19. Using immunoSEQ multiplex PCR, the repertoire was profiled, and TCRdb retains in-frame clones only, with some absent. This sample has roughly 63,000 clones; 74% occur once, and the top ten carry approximately 28%. The sample was peripheral blood. These receptors all come from an elderly woman with acute or convalescent COVID-19.

The rearrangement links TRBV15 to TRBJ1-5; possible D gene TRBD1, 6 bases. The germline V and J ends were trimmed by 4 bases and 4 bases, with 11 bases remaining between them. This CDR3 has 14 amino acids. Germline V gene data show CDR1 as LNHNV and CDR2 as YYDKDF (reference sequence). As DNA, the CDR3 is TGTGCCACCAGCAACAGGGAGAGGAATCAGCCCCAGCATTTT. Translated: CATSNRERNQPQHF.

The J gene is TRBJ2-7, the V gene TRBV7-2, with 7 positions matching TRBD2. Germline CDR1 SGHTA, CDR2 FQGNSA. The length of the CDR3 is 14 residues. V lost 5 bases to trimming and J lost 4 bases; unmatched junction nucleotides: 8. The CDR3 DNA reads as TGTGCCAGCAGCAAACGGGGCGGGAGTTACGAGCAGTACTTC. It specifies CASSKRGGSYEQYF. The whole variable domain, remainder taken from reference TRBV7-2 and TRBJ2-7, is GAGVSQSPSNKVTEKGKDVELRCDPISGHTALYWYRQSLGQGLEFLIYFQGNSAPDKSGLPSDRFSAERTGGSVSTLTIQRTQQEDSAVYLCASSKRGGSYEQYFGPGTRLTVT.

The table lists this clone with a few counts. The chain has TRBV4-3 and TRBJ2-1, with 9 bases fitting TRBD2. The germline gives CDR1 LGHNA, CDR2 YSLEER. Trimming removed 1 base from V and 7 bases from J; junction bases left unmatched: 5. The CDR3 runs to 15 residues. DNA of the CDR3: TGCGCCAGCAGCCAAGTACCTAGCGGGGCTAATGAGCAGTTCTTC. Residues: CASSQVPSGANEQFF.

The genes are TRBV5-1 and TRBJ2-1, with 9 positions matching TRBD1. Germline lookup yields CDR1 SGHRS and CDR2 YFSETQ. Losses at the gene ends were 4 bases for V and 7 bases for J; bases not matched to a gene: 12. This CDR3 is 16 amino acids long. The CDR3 here is CASSVGDRVRRNEQFF. CDR3 nucleotide sequence: TGCGCCAGCAGCGTAGGGGACAGGGTCAGGAGAAATGAGCAGTTCTTC. The full variable domain, with the rest looked up from reference TRBV5-1 and TRBJ2-1, is KAGVTQTPRYLIKTRGQQVTLSCSPISGHRSVSWYQQTPGQGLQFLFEYFSETQRNKGNFPGRFSGRQFSNSRSEMNVSTLELGDSALYLCASSVGDRVRRNEQFFGPGTRLTVL.

The chain recombines TRBV6-5 with TRBJ1-4, with 12 bases that match TRBD1. This CDR3 has 15 residues. After removal of 8 bases from V and 1 base from J, the junction contained 2 bases not matched to a gene. Germline loops: CDR1 MNHEY, CDR2 SVGAGI. For the CDR3, the DNA is TGTGCCAGCCGGGACAGGGGGCGAACTAATGAAAAACTGTTTTTT. Amino acid sequence: CASRDRGRTNEKLFF.